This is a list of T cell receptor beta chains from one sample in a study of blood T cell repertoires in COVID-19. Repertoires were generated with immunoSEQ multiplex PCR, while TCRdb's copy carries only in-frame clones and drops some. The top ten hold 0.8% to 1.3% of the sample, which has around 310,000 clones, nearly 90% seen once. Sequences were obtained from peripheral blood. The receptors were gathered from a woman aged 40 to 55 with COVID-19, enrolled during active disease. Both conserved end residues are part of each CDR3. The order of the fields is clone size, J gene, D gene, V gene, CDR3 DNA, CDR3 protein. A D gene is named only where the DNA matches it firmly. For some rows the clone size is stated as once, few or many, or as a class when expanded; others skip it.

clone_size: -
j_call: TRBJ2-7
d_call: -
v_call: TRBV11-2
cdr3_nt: TGTGCCAGCAGCTTGTTTATACTAGAGACTTACGAGCAGTACTTC
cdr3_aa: CASSLFILETYEQYF

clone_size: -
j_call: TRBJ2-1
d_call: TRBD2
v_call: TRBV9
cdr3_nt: TGTGCCAGCAGCGTAGGTGGTAGCGGGGGAACGTGGAATGAGCAGTTCTTC
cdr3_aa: CASSVGGSGGTWNEQFF

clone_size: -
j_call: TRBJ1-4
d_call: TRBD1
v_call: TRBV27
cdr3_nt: TGTGCCAGCGGAAAACAGGGGCAAGCTAATGAAAAACTGTTTTTT
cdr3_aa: CASGKQGQANEKLFF

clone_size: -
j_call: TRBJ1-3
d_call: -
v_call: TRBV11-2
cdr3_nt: TGTGCCAGCAGCCTAATGGGGAGGGAGGCAAACACCATATATTTT
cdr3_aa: CASSLMGREANTIYF

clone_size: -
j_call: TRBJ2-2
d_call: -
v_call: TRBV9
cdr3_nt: TGTGCCAGCAGCCCGGACAGTCGAGCGAACACCGGGGAGCTGTTTTTT
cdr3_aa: CASSPDSRANTGELFF

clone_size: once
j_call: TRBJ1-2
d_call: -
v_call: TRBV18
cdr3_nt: TGTGCCAGCTCACCCTTGGACAGTGAATTCTATGGCTACACCTTC
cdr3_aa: CASSPLDSEFYGYTF

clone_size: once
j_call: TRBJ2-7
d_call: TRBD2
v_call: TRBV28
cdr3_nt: TGTGCCAGCAGTTTGAAGTGGCTAGCGGGAGGAGGACGTCTAGGCGAGCAGTACTTC
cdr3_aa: CASSLKWLAGGGRLGEQYF

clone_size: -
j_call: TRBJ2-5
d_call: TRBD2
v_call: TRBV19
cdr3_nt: TGTGCCAGTAGTATCATCGGGACTAGCGGGGGGGCTGGAGAGACCCAGTACTTC
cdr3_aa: CASSIIGTSGGAGETQYF

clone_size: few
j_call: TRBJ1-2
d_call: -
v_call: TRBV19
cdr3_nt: TGTGCCAGTAGTATAGGGGGCGGCTATGGCTACACCTTC
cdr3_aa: CASSIGGGYGYTF

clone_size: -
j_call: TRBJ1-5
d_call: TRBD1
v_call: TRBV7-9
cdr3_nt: TGTGCCAGCAGCATGGGACAGGGCGGCAATCAGCCCCAGCATTTT
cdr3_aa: CASSMGQGGNQPQHF

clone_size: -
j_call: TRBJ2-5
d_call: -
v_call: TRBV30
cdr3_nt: TGTGCCCTCAGAGGGGGGACTAATATAAAAGAGACCCAGTACTTC
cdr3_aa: CALRGGTNIKETQYF

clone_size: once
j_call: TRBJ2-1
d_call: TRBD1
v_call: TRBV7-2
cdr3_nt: TGTGCCAGCAGCTCCGGGACAGGGGGCTGGAATGAGCAGTTCTTC
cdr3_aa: CASSSGTGGWNEQFF

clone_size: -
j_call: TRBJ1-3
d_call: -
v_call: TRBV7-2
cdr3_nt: TGTGCCAGCAGCTACCGGACAGTAAACACCATATATTTT
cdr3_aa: CASSYRTVNTIYF

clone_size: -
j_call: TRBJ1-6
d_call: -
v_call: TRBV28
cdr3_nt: TGTGCCAGCAGTTTAAGCCTGTCGTGGTCACCCCTCCACTTT
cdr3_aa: CASSLSLSWSPLHF

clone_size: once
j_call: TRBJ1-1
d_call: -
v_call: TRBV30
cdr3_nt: TGTGCCTGGAGTGTACCAAAAGGGGCTGTTAGGACTGAAGCTTTCTTT
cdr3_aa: CAWSVPKGAVRTEAFF

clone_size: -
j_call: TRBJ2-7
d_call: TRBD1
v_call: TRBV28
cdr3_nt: TGTGCCAGCAGTTTAAAGACAGGGGGCACCTACGAGCAGTACTTC
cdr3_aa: CASSLKTGGTYEQYF

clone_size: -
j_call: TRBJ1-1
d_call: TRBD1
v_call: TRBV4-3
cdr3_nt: TGCGCCAGCAGCCCCAGCCCACAGGGGCCTGCGGCTTTCTTT
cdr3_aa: CASSPSPQGPAAFF

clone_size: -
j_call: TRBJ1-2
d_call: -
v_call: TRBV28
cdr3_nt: TGTGCCAGCCATAGACAGAACTATGGCTACACCTTC
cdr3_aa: CASHRQNYGYTF

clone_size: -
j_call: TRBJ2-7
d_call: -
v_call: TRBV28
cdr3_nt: TGTGCCAGCAGTGAAACACAGGGTACCAGTGAGCAGTACTTC
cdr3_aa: CASSETQGTSEQYF

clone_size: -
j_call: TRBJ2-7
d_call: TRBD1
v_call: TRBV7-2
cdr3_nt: TGTGCCAGCAGCTCCAGGGGGCACGACGAGCAGTACTTC
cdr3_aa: CASSSRGHDEQYF

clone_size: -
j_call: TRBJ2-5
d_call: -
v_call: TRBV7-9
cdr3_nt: TGTGCCAGCAGCCCAATCGGAGGAGAGACCCAGTACTTC
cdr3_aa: CASSPIGGETQYF

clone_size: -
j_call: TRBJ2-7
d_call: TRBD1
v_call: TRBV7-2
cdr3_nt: TGTGCCAGCAGCGCACAGGGACAGGGGGCGATCGAGCAGTACTTC
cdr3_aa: CASSAQGQGAIEQYF

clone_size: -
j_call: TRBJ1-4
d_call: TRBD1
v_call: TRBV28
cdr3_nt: TGTGCCAGCAGTTTACCACAGGGGAATGAAAAACTGTTTTTT
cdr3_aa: CASSLPQGNEKLFF

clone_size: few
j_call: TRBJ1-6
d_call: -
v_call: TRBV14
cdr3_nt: TGTGCCAGCAGCCGTAAGGAGGCAGCACCCCTCCACTTT
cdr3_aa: CASSRKEAAPLHF

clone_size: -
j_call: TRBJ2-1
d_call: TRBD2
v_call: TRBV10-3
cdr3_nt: TGTGCCATCAGTGAGTCGCGGGGGGCCCTCTACAATGAGCAGTTCTTC
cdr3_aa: CAISESRGALYNEQFF

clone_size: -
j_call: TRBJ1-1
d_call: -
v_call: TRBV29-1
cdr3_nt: TGCAGCGTTGCTATGTGGGGGGGCACTGAAGCTTTCTTT
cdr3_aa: CSVAMWGGTEAFF

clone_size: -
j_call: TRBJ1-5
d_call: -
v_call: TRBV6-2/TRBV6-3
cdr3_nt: TGTGCCAGCAGTTATGACTTTCTCAACAGGGTTGAGCGGCTTAGCAATCAGCCCCAGCATTTT
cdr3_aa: CASSYDFLNRVERLSNQPQHF

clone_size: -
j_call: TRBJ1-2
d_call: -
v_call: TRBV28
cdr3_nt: TGTGCCAGCAGTTTACCCAGGCACTATGGCTACACCTTC
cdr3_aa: CASSLPRHYGYTF

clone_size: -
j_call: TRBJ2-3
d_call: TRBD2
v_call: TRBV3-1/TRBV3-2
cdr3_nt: TGTGCCAGCAGCCAACTTGCTAGCGGGGGCACAGATACGCAGTATTTT
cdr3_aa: CASSQLASGGTDTQYF

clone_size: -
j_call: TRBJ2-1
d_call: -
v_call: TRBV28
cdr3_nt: TGTGCCAGCAGTCTAACTAGAGCCCAAGATGAGCAGTTCTTC
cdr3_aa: CASSLTRAQDEQFF

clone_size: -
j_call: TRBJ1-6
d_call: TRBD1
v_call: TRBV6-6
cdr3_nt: TGTGCCAGCAGTTATGCACAGGGGTGGGATTCACCCCTCCACTTT
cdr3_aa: CASSYAQGWDSPLHF

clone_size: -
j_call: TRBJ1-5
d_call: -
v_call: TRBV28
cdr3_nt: TGTGCCAGCAGTTCGGGCACTGGGGCAGGATTTCGAGGAAATCAGCCCCAGCATTTT
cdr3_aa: CASSSGTGAGFRGNQPQHF

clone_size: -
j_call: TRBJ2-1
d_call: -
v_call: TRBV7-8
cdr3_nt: TGTGCCAGCAGCCCTAGGGGCCCAACCTACAATGAGCAGTTCTTC
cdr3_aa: CASSPRGPTYNEQFF

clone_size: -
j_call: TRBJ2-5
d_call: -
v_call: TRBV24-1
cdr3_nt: TGTGCCACCAGTGACCCCGGGGGACCTTCGGAGACCCAGTACTTC
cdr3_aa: CATSDPGGPSETQYF

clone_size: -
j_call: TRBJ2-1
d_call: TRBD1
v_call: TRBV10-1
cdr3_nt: TGCGCCAGCAGTGCGACAGGGAACAATGAGCAGTTCTTC
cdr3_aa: CASSATGNNEQFF

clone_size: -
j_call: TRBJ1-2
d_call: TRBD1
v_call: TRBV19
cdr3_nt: TGTGCCAGTAGTATTGGACAGGCTAACTATGGCTACACCTTC
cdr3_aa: CASSIGQANYGYTF

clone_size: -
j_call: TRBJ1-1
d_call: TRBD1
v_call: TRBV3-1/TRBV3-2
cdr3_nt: TGTGCCAGCAGCCCCAGGGGGCGCAGGTACGTGAACACTGAAGCTTTCTTT
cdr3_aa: CASSPRGRRYVNTEAFF

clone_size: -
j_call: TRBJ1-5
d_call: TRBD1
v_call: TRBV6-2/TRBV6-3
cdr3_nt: TGTGCCAGCAGTTGGACAGGGGCATTGGATCAGCCCCAGCATTTT
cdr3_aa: CASSWTGALDQPQHF

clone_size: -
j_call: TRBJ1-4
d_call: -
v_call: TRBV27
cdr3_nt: TGTGCCAGCAGTTTCCAACCTCCACAGGGACAACATACTGAAAAACTGTTTTTT
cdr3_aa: CASSFQPPQGQHTEKLFF

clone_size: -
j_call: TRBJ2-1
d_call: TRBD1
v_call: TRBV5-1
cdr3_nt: TGCGCCAGCAGCCCAGGGACAGACAATGAGCAGTTCTTC
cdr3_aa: CASSPGTDNEQFF

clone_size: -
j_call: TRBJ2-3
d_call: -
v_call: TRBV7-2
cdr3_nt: TGTGCCAGCAGCTTAACATTATCGCGCACAGATACGCAGTATTTT
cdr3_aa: CASSLTLSRTDTQYF

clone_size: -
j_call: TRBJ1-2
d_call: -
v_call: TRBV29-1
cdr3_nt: TGCAGCGTTGAAGACTCCGACAGGCGCTATGGCTACACCTTC
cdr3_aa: CSVEDSDRRYGYTF

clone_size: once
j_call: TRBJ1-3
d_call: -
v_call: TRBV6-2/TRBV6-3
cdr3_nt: TGTGCCAGCAGTTCTTCAGGGTACTCTGGAAACACCATATATTTT
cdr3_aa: CASSSSGYSGNTIYF

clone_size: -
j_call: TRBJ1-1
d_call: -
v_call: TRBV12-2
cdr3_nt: TGTGCAAGTCGCTTAAAAGGACAGTGGAACACTGAAGCTTTCTTT
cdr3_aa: CASRLKGQWNTEAFF

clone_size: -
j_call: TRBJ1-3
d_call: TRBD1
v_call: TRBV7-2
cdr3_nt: TGTGCCAGCAGCTTAGCGCGGGTGGGACAGGGAAACACCATATATTTT
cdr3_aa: CASSLARVGQGNTIYF

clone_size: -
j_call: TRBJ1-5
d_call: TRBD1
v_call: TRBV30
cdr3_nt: TGTGCCTGGAGCCTAGGCGGACAGGCCCAGCATTTT
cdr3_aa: CAWSLGGQAQHF